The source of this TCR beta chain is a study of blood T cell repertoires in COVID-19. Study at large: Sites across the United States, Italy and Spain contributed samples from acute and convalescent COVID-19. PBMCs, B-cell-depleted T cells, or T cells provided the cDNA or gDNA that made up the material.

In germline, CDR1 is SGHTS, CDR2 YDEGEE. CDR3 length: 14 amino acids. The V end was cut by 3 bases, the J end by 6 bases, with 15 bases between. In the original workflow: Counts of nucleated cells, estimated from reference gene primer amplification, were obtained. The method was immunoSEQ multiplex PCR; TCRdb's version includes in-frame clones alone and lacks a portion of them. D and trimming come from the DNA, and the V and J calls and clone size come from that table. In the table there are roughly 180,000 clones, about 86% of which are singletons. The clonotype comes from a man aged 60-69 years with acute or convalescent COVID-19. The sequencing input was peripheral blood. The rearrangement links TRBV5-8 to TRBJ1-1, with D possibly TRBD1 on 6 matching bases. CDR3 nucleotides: TGTGCCAGCAGCTCGAACAGGGTTCCGGCTGAAGCTTTCTTT. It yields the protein CASSSNRVPAEAFF. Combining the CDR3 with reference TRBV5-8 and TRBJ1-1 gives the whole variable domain EAGVTQSPTHLIKTRGQQATLRCSPISGHTSVYWYQQALGLGLQFLLWYDEGEERNRGNFPPRFSGRQFPNYSSELNVNALELEDSALYLCASSSNRVPAEAFFGQGTRLTVV.